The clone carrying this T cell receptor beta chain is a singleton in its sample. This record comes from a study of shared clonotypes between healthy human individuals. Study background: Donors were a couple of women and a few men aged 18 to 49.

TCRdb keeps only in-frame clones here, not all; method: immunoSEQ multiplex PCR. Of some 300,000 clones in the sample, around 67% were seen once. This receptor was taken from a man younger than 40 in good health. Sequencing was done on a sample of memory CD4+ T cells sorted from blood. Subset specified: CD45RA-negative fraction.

CDR3 amino acids: CASTAESGNTIYF. In nucleotides, the CDR3 is TGTGCCAGCACCGCGGAATCTGGAAACACCATATATTTT. The chain carries TRBV6-5 and TRBJ1-3; D gene uncertain. CDR1 and CDR2 (germline): MNHEY, SVGAGI. The V end was cut by 7 bases, the J end by 1 base, with 8 bases between. The CDR3 has 13 amino acids.